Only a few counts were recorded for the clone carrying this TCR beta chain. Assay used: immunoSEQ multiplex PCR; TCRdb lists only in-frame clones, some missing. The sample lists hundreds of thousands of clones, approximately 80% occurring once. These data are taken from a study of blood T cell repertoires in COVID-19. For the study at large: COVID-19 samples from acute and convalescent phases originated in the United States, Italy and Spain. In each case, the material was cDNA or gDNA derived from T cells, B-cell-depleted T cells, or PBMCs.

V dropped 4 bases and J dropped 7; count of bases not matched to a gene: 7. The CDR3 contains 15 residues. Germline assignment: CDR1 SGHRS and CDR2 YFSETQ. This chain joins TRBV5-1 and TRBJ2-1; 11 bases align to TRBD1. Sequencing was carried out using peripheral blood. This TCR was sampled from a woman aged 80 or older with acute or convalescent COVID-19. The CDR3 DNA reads TGCGCCAGCAGCCCCGGGACAGGGGGTTGGAATGAGCAGTTCTTC. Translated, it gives CASSPGTGGWNEQFF.